These 9 T cell receptor beta chains came from one sample sequenced in a study of shared clonotypes between healthy human individuals. Sequencing was performed with immunoSEQ multiplex PCR; in TCRdb, only in-frame clones are kept and a portion is missing. Of around 2.1 million clones listed, 90% to 97% are singletons. The sample comprised naive CD4+ T cells sorted from blood. Subset in this sample: CD45RA+ positively selected. These receptors were taken from a man younger than 35 in good health.

Worth noting for this clone: The same CDR3 arises from other DNA sequences in this sample as well. In nucleotides, the CDR3 is TGCGCCAGCAGCTTAGGGGGTTTAGGGGAGACCCAGTACTTC. This encodes CASSLGGLGETQYF. The chain couples TRBV5-1 to TRBJ2-5; a possible D gene is TRBD1 (6 bases). This CDR3 has 14 residues. Trimming took off 2 bases at V and 5 bases at J, with 13 bases between the two ends. Germline loops: CDR1 SGHRS, CDR2 YFSETQ.

This chain joins TRBV28 and TRBJ1-1; D gene ambiguous. The CDR3 has 13 amino acids. Germline CDR1 is MDHEN and CDR2 is SYDVKM. V was trimmed by 7 bases and J by 7 bases, leaving 16 bases between them. The CDR3 here is CASTAPSAREAFF. The DNA of the CDR3 is TGTGCCAGCACCGCCCCCAGTGCCCGTGAAGCTTTCTTT.

This rearrangement joins TRBV20-1 to TRBJ1-6; possibly TRBD1 for D (5 bases). The germline CDR1 and CDR2 sequences are DFQATT and SNEGSKA (reference sequence). Trimming took 6 bases from V and 17 from J, leaving 17 bases between them. CDR3 length equals 11 residues. Written as DNA, the CDR3 is TGCAGTGCACCCCGGGACCCGCTTGTCCACTTT. Translating gives CSAPRDPLVHF.

J is TRBJ1-5 and V is TRBV6-5; perhaps TRBD1 as D (5 bases). The CDR3 consists of 13 residues. Germline V gene lookup returns CDR1 MNHEY and CDR2 SVGAGI. V was cut by 2 bases and J by 6 bases, with 8 bases left in between. The CDR3 DNA is TGTGCCAGCAGTTACGGGGGTCGTCAGCCCCAGCATTTT. Its protein is CASSYGGRQPQHF.

The chain has TRBV6-5 and TRBJ2-7; TRBD2 might be the D (6 bases). The germline V gene encodes CDR1 MNHEY and CDR2 SVGAGI. V was shortened by 2 bases and J by 2 bases, with 10 bases between the two germline ends. The CDR3 runs 14 residues. The CDR3 coding sequence is TGTGCCAGCAGTTACGTTAGCGGAGCCTACGAGCAGTACTTC. Translating it yields CASSYVSGAYEQYF.

The rearrangement links TRBV19 to TRBJ1-4; D is unresolved. The germline gives CDR1 LNHDA, CDR2 SQIVND (reference sequence). Trimming cost V 5 bases and J 6 bases, with 16 bases left between them. The CDR3 totals 15 residues. The DNA for the CDR3 is TGTGCCAGTAGTTTGAGAGGCTATCAGTATGAAAAACTGTTTTTT. Translated, it gives CASSLRGYQYEKLFF. The full variable domain, in which reference TRBV19 and TRBJ1-4 provide the parts outside the CDR3, is DGGITQSPKYLFRKEGQNVTLSCEQNLNHDAMYWYRQDPGQGLRLIYYSQIVNDFQKGDIAEGYSVSREKKESFPLTVTSAQKNPTAFYLCASSLRGYQYEKLFFGSGTQLSVL.

This rearrangement joins TRBV6-6 to TRBJ2-1, with D unclear. This CDR3 contains 15 residues. Trimming pared 7 bases from V and 0 bases from J, leaving 13 bases between. The V gene's germline CDR1 is MNHNY and CDR2 SVGAGI (reference sequence). The CDR3 spells CASTPRVGSYNEQFF. The CDR3, as DNA: TGTGCCAGCACCCCACGCGTGGGCTCCTACAATGAGCAGTTCTTC.

This sequence joins TRBV19 and TRBJ1-5; D call uncertain. The CDR3 runs to 15 residues. Germline CDR1 is LNHDA and CDR2 is SQIVND (reference sequence). The V gene lost 5 bases and the J gene lost 4 bases, with 15 bases spanning the gap. The CDR3 spells CASSQILPLNQPQHF. The DNA of the CDR3 is TGTGCCAGTAGTCAGATTTTACCCCTAAATCAGCCCCAGCATTTT. Together with reference TRBV19 and TRBJ1-5, the CDR3 gives the full variable domain: DGGITQSPKYLFRKEGQNVTLSCEQNLNHDAMYWYRQDPGQGLRLIYYSQIVNDFQKGDIAEGYSVSREKKESFPLTVTSAQKNPTAFYLCASSQILPLNQPQHFGDGTRLSIL.

The chain is built from TRBV6-6 and TRBJ1-5; D is undetermined. Germline assignment: CDR1 MNHNY and CDR2 SVGAGI (reference sequence). V dropped 2 bases and J dropped 0 bases, with 8 bases sitting between them. The CDR3 loop spans 15 amino acids. The CDR3 DNA follows: TGTGCCAGCAGTTACAACAGCTATAGCAATCAGCCCCAGCATTTT. Translation gives CASSYNSYSNQPQHF.